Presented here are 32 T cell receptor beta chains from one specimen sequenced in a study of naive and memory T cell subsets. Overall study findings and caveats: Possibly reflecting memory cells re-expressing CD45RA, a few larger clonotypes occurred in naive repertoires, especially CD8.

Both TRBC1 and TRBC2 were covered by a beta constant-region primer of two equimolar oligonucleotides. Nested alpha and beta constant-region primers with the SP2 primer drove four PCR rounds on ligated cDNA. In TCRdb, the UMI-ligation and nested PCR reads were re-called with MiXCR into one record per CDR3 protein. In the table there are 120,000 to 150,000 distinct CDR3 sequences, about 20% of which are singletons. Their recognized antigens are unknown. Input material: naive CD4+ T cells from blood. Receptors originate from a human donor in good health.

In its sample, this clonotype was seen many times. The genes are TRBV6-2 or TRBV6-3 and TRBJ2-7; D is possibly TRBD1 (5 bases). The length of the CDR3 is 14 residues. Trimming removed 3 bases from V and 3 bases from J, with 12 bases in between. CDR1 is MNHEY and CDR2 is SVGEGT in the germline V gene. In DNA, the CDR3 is TGTGCCAGCAGTTATAACCAGGGCTACTACGAGCAGTACTTC. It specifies CASSYNQGYYEQYF.

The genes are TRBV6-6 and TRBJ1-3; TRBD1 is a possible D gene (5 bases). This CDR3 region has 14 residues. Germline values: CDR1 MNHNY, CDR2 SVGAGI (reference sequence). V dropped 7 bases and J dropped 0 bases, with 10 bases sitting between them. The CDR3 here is CASITGRSGNTIYF. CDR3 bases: TGTGCCAGCATTACAGGTCGCTCTGGAAACACCATATATTTT.

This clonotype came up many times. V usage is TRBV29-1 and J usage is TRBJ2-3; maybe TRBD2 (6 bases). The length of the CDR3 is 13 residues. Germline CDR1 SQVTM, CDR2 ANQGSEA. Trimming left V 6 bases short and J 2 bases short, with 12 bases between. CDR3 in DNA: TGCAGCGTAGGCGGGGCCCTCACAGATACGCAGTATTTT. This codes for CSVGGALTDTQYF.

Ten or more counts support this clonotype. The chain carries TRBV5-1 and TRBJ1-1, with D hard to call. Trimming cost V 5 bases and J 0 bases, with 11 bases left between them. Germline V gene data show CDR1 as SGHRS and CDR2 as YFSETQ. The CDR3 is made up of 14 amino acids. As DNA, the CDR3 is TGCGCCAGCAGTCGGGATGTTCTGAACACTGAAGCTTTCTTT. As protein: CASSRDVLNTEAFF.

The CDR3 region is CAISVRVGTEAFF. The CDR3 DNA is TGTGCCATCAGTGTCCGGGTTGGCACTGAAGCTTTCTTT. The gene calls are TRBV10-3 and TRBJ1-1; D is uncertain. Germline loops: CDR1 ENHRY, CDR2 SYGVKD. V lost 4 bases, J lost 4 bases, and 10 bases lay in between. The CDR3 has 13 amino acids.

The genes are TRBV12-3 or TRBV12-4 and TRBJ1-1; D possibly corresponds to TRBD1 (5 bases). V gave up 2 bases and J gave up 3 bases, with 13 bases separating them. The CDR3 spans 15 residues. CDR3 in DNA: TGTGCCAGCAGTTTATGGCGACCCAGGGACACTGAAGCTTTCTTT. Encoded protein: CASSLWRPRDTEAFF.

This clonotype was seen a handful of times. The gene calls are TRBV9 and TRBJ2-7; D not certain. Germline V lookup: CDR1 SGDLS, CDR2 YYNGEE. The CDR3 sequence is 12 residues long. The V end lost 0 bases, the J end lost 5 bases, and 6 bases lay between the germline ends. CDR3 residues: CASSVGFDEQYF. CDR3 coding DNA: TGTGCCAGCAGCGTAGGTTTTGACGAGCAGTACTTC.

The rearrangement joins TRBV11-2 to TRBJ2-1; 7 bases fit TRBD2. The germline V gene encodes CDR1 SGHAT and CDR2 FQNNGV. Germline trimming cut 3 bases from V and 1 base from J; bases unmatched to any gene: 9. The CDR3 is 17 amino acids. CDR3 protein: CASSLGPSGLSYNEQFF. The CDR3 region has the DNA TGTGCCAGCAGCTTGGGTCCTAGCGGTCTTTCCTACAATGAGCAGTTCTTC.

The CDR3 sequence: CASSYPRPNFDEQYF. The DNA for the CDR3 is TGTGCCAGCAGTTATCCGCGGCCCAATTTCGACGAGCAGTACTTC. The rearrangement uses TRBV6-2 or TRBV6-3 and TRBJ2-7; no firm D call. The V gene lost 3 bases and the J gene lost 5 bases, with 17 bases spanning the gap. Germline V gene lookup returns CDR1 MNHEY and CDR2 SVGEGT. CDR3 size: 15 residues.

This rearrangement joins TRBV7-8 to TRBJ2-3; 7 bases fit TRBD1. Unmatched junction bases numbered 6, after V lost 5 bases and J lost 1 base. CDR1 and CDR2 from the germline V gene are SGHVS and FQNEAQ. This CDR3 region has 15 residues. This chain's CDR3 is CASSATGLGTDTQYF. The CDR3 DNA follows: TGTGCCAGCAGCGCGACAGGGTTGGGCACAGATACGCAGTATTTT.

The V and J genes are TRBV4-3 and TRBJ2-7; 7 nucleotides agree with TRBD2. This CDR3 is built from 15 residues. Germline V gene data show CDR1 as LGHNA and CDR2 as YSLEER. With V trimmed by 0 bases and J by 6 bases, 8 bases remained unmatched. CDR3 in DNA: TGCGCCAGCAGCCAAGATTTCCGGGTAGCGGGCGAGCAGTACTTC. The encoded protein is CASSQDFRVAGEQYF.

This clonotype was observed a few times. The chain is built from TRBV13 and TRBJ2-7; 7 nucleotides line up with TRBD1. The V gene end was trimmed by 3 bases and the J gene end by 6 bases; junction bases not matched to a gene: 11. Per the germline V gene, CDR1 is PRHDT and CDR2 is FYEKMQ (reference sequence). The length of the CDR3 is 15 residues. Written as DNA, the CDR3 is TGTGCCAGCAGCTTCCGAACGACAGGGATGCGCGAGCAGTACTTC. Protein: CASSFRTTGMREQYF.

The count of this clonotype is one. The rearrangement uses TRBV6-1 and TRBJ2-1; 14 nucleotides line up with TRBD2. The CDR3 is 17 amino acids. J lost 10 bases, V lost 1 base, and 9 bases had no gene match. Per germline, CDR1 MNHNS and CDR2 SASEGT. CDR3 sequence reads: CASSEVVGLAGVNEQFF. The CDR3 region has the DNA TGTGCCAGCAGTGAAGTGGTGGGACTAGCGGGAGTAAACGAGCAGTTCTTC.

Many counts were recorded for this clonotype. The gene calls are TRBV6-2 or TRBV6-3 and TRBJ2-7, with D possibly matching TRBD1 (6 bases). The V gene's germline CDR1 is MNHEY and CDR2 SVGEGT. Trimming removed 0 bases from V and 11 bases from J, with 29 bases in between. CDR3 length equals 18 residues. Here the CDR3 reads CASSYSTGTSSIRVQEYF. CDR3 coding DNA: TGTGCCAGCAGTTACTCGACGGGGACATCCTCGATTAGGGTTCAAGAGTACTTC.

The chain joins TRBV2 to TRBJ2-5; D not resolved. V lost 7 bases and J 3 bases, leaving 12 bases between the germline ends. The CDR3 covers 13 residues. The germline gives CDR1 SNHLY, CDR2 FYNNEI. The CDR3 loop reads CASTTNQEETQYF. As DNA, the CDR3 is TGTGCCAGCACCACGAATCAGGAAGAGACCCAGTACTTC.

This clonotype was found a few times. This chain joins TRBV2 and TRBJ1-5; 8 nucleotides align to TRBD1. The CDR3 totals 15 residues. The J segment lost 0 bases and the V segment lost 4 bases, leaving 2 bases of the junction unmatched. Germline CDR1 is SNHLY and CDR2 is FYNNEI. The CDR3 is CASSATGVSNQPQHF. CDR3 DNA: TGTGCCAGCAGTGCGACAGGGGTTAGCAATCAGCCCCAGCATTTT.

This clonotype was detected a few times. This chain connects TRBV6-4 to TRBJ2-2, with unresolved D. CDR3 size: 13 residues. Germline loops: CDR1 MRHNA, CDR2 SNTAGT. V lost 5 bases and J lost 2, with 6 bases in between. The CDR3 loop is CASSYTNTGELFF. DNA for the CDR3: TGTGCCAGCAGTTACACCAACACCGGGGAGCTGTTTTTT.

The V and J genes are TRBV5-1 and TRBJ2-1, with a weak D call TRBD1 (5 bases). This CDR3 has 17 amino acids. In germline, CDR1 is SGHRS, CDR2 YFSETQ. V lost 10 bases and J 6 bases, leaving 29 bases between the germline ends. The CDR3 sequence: CASGAGLIIELSNEQFF. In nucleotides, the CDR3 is TGCGCCTCTGGGGCAGGCCTTATCATAGAGTTGAGCAATGAGCAGTTCTTC.

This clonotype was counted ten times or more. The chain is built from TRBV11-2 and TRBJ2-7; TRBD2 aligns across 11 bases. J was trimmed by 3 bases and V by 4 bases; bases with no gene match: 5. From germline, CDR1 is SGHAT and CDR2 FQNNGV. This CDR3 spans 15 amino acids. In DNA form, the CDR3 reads TGTGCCAGCAGCTCCCCACTAGCGGGAGTCTACGAGCAGTACTTC. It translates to CASSSPLAGVYEQYF.

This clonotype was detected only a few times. In nucleotides, the CDR3 is TGTGCTAGTGGTTTGGTACTTGACAAGGGCTCCTACGAGCAGTACTTC. Amino acid sequence: CASGLVLDKGSYEQYF. The chain is built from TRBV12-5 and TRBJ2-7; unclear D gene. The CDR3 totals 16 residues. V lost 0 bases and J lost 0, with 12 bases in between. Per the germline V gene, CDR1 is LGHNT and CDR2 is FRNRAP.

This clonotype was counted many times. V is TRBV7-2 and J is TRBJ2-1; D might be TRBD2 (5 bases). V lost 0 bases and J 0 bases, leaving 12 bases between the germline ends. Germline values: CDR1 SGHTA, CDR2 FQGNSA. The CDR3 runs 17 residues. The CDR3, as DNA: TGTGCCAGCAGCTTAGCGGGAGTGACGCACTCCTACAATGAGCAGTTCTTC. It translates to CASSLAGVTHSYNEQFF.

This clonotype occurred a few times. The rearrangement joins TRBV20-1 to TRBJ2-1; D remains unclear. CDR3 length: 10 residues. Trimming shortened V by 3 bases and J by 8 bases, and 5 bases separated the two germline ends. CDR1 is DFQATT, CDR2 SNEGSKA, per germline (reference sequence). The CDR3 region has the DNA TGCAGTGCTAGTAACCATGAGCAGTTCTTC. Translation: CSASNHEQFF.

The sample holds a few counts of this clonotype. CDR3 bases: TGTGCCAGCAGACTAGCGGGAGCCGATACGCAGTATTTT. Residues: CASRLAGADTQYF. This sequence joins TRBV12-3 or TRBV12-4 and TRBJ2-3, with 11 bases identical to TRBD2. This CDR3 comprises 13 residues. V lost 6 bases to trimming and J lost 6 bases; unmatched junction nucleotides: 2.

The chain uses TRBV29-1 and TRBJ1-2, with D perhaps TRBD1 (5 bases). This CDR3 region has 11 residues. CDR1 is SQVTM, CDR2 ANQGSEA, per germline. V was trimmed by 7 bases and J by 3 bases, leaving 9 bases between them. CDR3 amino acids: CSGGRDYGYTF. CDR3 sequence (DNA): TGCAGCGGGGGCAGGGACTATGGCTACACCTTC.

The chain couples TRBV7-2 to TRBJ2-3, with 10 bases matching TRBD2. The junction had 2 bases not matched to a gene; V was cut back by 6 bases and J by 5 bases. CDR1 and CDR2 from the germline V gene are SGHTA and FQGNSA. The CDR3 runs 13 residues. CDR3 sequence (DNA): TGTGCCAGCAGAACTAGCGGGATAGATACGCAGTATTTT. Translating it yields CASRTSGIDTQYF.

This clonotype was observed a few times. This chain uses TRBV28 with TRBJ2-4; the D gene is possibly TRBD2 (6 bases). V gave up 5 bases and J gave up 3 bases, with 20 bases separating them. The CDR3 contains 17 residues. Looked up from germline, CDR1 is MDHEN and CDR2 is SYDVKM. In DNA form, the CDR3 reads TGTGCCAGCAGTGTCATTGTGGGGGGATTGGGCAAAAACATTCAGTACTTC. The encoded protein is CASSVIVGGLGKNIQYF.

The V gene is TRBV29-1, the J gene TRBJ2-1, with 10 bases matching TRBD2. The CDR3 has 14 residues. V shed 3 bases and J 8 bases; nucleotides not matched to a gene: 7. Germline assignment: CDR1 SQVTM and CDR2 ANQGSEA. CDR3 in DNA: TGCAGCGTTGAGGCTAGCGGGAGCCTCCATGAGCAGTTCTTC. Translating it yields CSVEASGSLHEQFF.

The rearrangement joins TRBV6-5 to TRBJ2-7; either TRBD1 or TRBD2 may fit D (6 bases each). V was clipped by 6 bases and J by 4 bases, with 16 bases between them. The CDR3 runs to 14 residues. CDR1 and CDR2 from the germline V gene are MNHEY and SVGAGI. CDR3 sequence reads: CASSNRVGGYEQYF. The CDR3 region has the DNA TGTGCCAGCAGCAACAGGGTAGGAGGGTACGAGCAGTACTTC.

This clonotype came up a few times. The CDR3 nucleotides read TGCAGTGCTAGTTATAGTAACTATGGCTACACCTTC. Translated: CSASYSNYGYTF. The chain couples TRBV20-1 to TRBJ1-2; D unresolved. Germline V gene lookup returns CDR1 DFQATT and CDR2 SNEGSKA (reference sequence). The CDR3 has 12 residues. V gave up 3 bases and J gave up 1 base, with 6 bases separating them.

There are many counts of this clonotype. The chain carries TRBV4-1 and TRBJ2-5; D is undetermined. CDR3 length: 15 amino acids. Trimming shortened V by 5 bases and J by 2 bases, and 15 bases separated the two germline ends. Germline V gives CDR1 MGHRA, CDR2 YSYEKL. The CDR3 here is CASSFTESKQETQYF. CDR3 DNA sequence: TGCGCCAGCAGCTTCACGGAGTCGAAACAAGAGACCCAGTACTTC.

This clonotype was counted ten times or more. CDR3 in amino acids: CASSLGTASYEQYF. The CDR3 nucleotides are TGTGCCAGCAGCCTCGGGACAGCCTCCTACGAGCAGTACTTC. The chain carries TRBV7-9 and TRBJ2-7; 7 positions match TRBD1. The junction had 4 bases not matched to a gene; V was cut back by 5 bases and J by 0 bases. The CDR3 is made up of 14 amino acids. The germline CDR1 and CDR2 sequences are SEHNR and FQNEAQ (reference sequence).

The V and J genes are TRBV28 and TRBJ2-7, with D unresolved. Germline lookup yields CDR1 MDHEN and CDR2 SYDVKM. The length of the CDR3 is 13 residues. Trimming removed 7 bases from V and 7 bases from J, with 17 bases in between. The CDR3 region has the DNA TGTGCCAGCACCAAAAGAGGTTCTGGGGAGCAGTACTTC. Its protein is CASTKRGSGEQYF.